A single sample is the source of the 22 T cell receptor beta chains below, sequenced in a study of blood T cell repertoires in COVID-19. TCRdb keeps only in-frame clones here, not all; method: immunoSEQ multiplex PCR. Altogether 240,000 or so clones are present, around nine tenths being singletons, with the ten largest covering 7.1%. Sequencing input: peripheral blood. Receptors were obtained from a woman in her sixties or seventies with active or convalescent COVID-19.

The chain recombines TRBV14 with TRBJ2-1; D possibly corresponds to TRBD2 (5 bases). This CDR3 has 15 residues. Germline V lookup: CDR1 SGHDN, CDR2 FVKESK. The V end lost 0 bases, the J end lost 6 bases, and 12 bases lay between the germline ends. Written as DNA, the CDR3 is TGTGCCAGCAGCCAAGAACCCCTAGGGAGCAATGAGCAGTTCTTC. Protein product: CASSQEPLGSNEQFF.

The chain has TRBV7-2 and TRBJ2-7; tentative D call: TRBD1 (6 bases). CDR1 and CDR2 (germline): SGHTA, FQGNSA. This CDR3 comprises 13 residues. V was trimmed by 5 bases and J by 3 bases, leaving 11 bases between them. The CDR3 sequence: CASSPGDRYEQYF. The CDR3 region has the DNA TGTGCCAGCAGCCCAGGGGACCGCTACGAGCAGTACTTC.

The rearrangement joins TRBV15 to TRBJ1-5; D not resolved. CDR3 size: 13 residues. CDR1 LNHNV and CDR2 YYDKDF come from the germline V gene (reference sequence). V was clipped by 0 bases and J by 7 bases, with 7 bases between them. CDR3 region: CATSRDFIQPQHF. The CDR3 region has the DNA TGTGCCACCAGCAGAGATTTCATCCAGCCCCAGCATTTT.

The J gene is TRBJ2-7, the V gene TRBV19, with D possibly being TRBD1 (6 bases). Germline V gene lookup returns CDR1 LNHDA and CDR2 SQIVND (reference sequence). V lost 6 bases, J lost 7 bases, and 19 bases lay in between. The CDR3 runs 14 residues. The CDR3 reads CASSPDRGLGEQYF. Here the CDR3 DNA reads TGTGCCAGTAGCCCGGACAGAGGCTTAGGGGAGCAGTACTTC.

About this clone: Additional DNA sequences in this sample encode the identical CDR3. The chain joins TRBV5-1 to TRBJ1-1; a possible D gene is TRBD1 (6 bases). V lost 2 bases to trimming and J lost 1 base, with 9 bases between them. Germline CDR1 and CDR2: SGHRS and YFSETQ. This CDR3 spans 14 amino acids. The CDR3 loop reads CASSFGGANTEAFF. The CDR3 DNA is TGCGCCAGCAGCTTTGGGGGGGCGAACACTGAAGCTTTCTTT.

The chain recombines TRBV5-1 with TRBJ2-7; maybe TRBD1 (6 bases). Trimming pared 4 bases from V and 2 bases from J, leaving 10 bases between. The CDR3 length is 13 residues. From germline, CDR1 is SGHRS and CDR2 YFSETQ. The CDR3 nucleotides are TGCGCCAGCAGCCCCGGACAGCCCTACGAGCAGTACTTC. It is translated as CASSPGQPYEQYF.

The CDR3 region has the DNA TGTGCCAGCCGAAGGGACAGCGGACCCTACACCGGGGAGCTGTTTTTT. Its translation: CASRRDSGPYTGELFF. The rearrangement uses TRBV11-3 and TRBJ2-2; 7 bases align to TRBD1. The CDR3 loop spans 16 amino acids. V dropped 8 bases and J dropped 3; count of bases not matched to a gene: 12. The V gene's germline CDR1 is SGHNT and CDR2 YENEEA.

The chain is built from TRBV5-8 and TRBJ2-5, with TRBD2 matching 8 bases. V shed 2 bases, J shed 8 bases, and the junction held 5 bases outside the gene matches. The CDR3 extends over 13 amino acids. From germline, CDR1 is SGHTS and CDR2 YDEGEE. The DNA of the CDR3 is TGTGCCAGCAGCTTCGGCGGGGGGCCTACCCAGTACTTC. Amino acid sequence: CASSFGGGPTQYF.

J is TRBJ1-2 and V is TRBV6-5; D gene ambiguous. This CDR3 region has 13 residues. Per germline, CDR1 MNHEY and CDR2 SVGAGI. The V gene lost 10 bases and the J gene lost 4 bases, with 16 bases spanning the gap. The CDR3: CATEPPTVYGYTF. In nucleotides, the CDR3 is TGTGCCACCGAACCCCCAACAGTCTATGGCTACACCTTC.

This chain uses TRBV6-5 with TRBJ1-5; D is possibly TRBD1 (5 bases). This CDR3 region has 15 residues. Germline CDR1 and CDR2: MNHEY and SVGAGI. Trimming left V 4 bases short and J 0 bases short, with 10 bases between. In DNA form, the CDR3 reads TGTGCCAGCAGTTGGGCGGGGGATAGCAATCAGCCCCAGCATTTT. Translation gives CASSWAGDSNQPQHF.

This chain links TRBV21-1 with TRBJ1-3; the D call TRBD1 from the table was never checked on the DNA. TRBV21-1 is a recognized pseudogene. The CDR3 length is 17 residues. Written as DNA, the CDR3 is TGTGCCAGCAGCACCCCTAGGGGACAGGGTACTGGAAACACCATATATTTT. Protein product: CASSTPRGQGTGNTIYF.

The chain employs TRBV28 and TRBJ1-1; D unresolved. The CDR3 has 14 residues. The V gene lost 7 bases and the J gene lost 7 bases, with 19 bases spanning the gap. The germline CDR1 and CDR2 sequences are MDHEN and SYDVKM. The CDR3 spells CASKVSPNRGEAFF. The CDR3 bases are TGTGCCAGCAAGGTCAGCCCGAATCGGGGTGAAGCTTTCTTT. Looking up the rest from reference TRBV28 and TRBJ1-1 gives the full variable domain: DVKVTQSSRYLVKRTGEKVFLECVQDMDHENMFWYRQDPGLGLRLIYFSYDVKMKEKGDIPEGYSVSREKKERFSLILESASTNQTSMYLCASKVSPNRGEAFFGQGTRLTVV.

The chain is built from TRBV19 and TRBJ2-1, with unresolved D. This CDR3 contains 14 residues. V was cut by 1 base and J by 9 bases, with 13 bases left in between. Germline values: CDR1 LNHDA, CDR2 SQIVND (reference sequence). CDR3 region: CASSIASNPSEQFF. The CDR3 DNA reads TGTGCCAGTAGTATAGCTTCAAACCCGAGTGAGCAGTTCTTC.

The chain combines TRBV19 with TRBJ1-2; D perhaps matches TRBD1 (6 bases). Germline CDR1 LNHDA, CDR2 SQIVND (reference sequence). Trimming shortened V by 7 bases and J by 7 bases, and 10 bases separated the two germline ends. The CDR3 is 11 residues long. For the CDR3, the DNA is TGTGCCAGTACCCTGGACAGTGGCTACACCTTC. Amino acid sequence: CASTLDSGYTF.

CDR3 DNA sequence: TGTGCCAGCAGCGCGCAGGGTAAGGACGAGCAGTACTTC. This codes for CASSAQGKDEQYF. The gene calls are TRBV6-1 and TRBJ2-7; weak D call: TRBD1 (5 bases). Looked up from germline, CDR1 is MNHNS and CDR2 is SASEGT. The CDR3 contains 13 residues. V was cut by 6 bases and J by 5 bases, with 14 bases left in between.

This clone came up once. The V call is TRBV7-2, the J call TRBJ2-1; tentatively, D is TRBD2 (7 bases). V was pared by 10 bases and J by 2 bases, with 12 bases between. Germline V gives CDR1 SGHTA, CDR2 FQGNSA. The CDR3 extends over 13 amino acids. The CDR3, as DNA: TGTGCCACATCCGGGGGGCCCTACAATGAGCAGTTCTTC. Protein: CATSGGPYNEQFF.

The CDR3: CASTPWGQGDQPQHF. The CDR3, as DNA: TGTGCCAGCACCCCGTGGGGACAGGGGGATCAGCCCCAGCATTTT. This chain uses TRBV28 with TRBJ1-5; TRBD1 aligns across 11 bases. Germline V gene sequence: CDR1 MDHEN, CDR2 SYDVKM. This CDR3 has 15 amino acids. J lost 5 bases, V lost 7 bases, and 7 bases had no gene match. The full variable domain, with the rest looked up from reference TRBV28 and TRBJ1-5, is DVKVTQSSRYLVKRTGEKVFLECVQDMDHENMFWYRQDPGLGLRLIYFSYDVKMKEKGDIPEGYSVSREKKERFSLILESASTNQTSMYLCASTPWGQGDQPQHFGDGTRLSIL.

Regarding this clone: Additional DNA sequences in this sample encode the identical CDR3. The chain recombines TRBV12-3 or TRBV12-4 with TRBJ1-1; D ambiguous. The CDR3 length is 11 residues. The V gene lost 5 bases and the J gene lost 4 bases, with 5 bases spanning the gap. CDR3 sequence reads: CASSRSTEAFF. CDR3 in DNA: TGTGCCAGCAGTAGGAGCACTGAAGCTTTCTTT.

V usage is TRBV20-1 and J usage is TRBJ2-3; TRBD1 agrees at 7 bases. Per germline, CDR1 DFQATT and CDR2 SNEGSKA (reference sequence). The CDR3 spans 13 residues. The junction had 2 bases not matched to a gene; V was cut back by 3 bases and J by 2 bases. CDR3 coding DNA: TGCAGTGCTAGTAAGGGGGCCACAGATACGCAGTATTTT. It is translated as CSASKGATDTQYF.

This CDR3 reads CASSPAQGAYGYTF. The CDR3 DNA reads TGCGCCAGCAGCCCCGCTCAGGGGGCGTATGGCTACACCTTC. This sequence joins TRBV5-1 and TRBJ1-2; 8 nucleotides align to TRBD1. Germline V gives CDR1 SGHRS, CDR2 YFSETQ. The CDR3 has 14 amino acids. V trimming: 4 bases; J trimming: 5 bases; junction bases outside the gene matches: 7.

The CDR3 reads CASSDGRTSTLSLGYTF. The CDR3 bases are TGTGCCAGCAGCGATGGGAGGACAAGTACTCTCTCTTTAGGCTACACCTTC. The V gene is TRBV7-6, the J gene TRBJ1-2; perhaps TRBD1 as D (5 bases). CDR1 is SGHVS and CDR2 is FNYEAQ in the germline V gene. Trimming took 5 bases from V and 8 from J, leaving 27 bases between them. The CDR3 is 17 amino acids.

The rearrangement joins TRBV4-3 to TRBJ2-3; D unclear. The germline V gene has CDR1 LGHNA and CDR2 YSLEER. The CDR3 consists of 16 residues. Trimming cost V 9 bases and J 3 bases, with 22 bases left between them. CDR3 sequence reads: CASPTSSGALTDTQYF. The CDR3 coding sequence is TGCGCCAGTCCTACCAGCTCTGGAGCCTTAACAGATACGCAGTATTTT.